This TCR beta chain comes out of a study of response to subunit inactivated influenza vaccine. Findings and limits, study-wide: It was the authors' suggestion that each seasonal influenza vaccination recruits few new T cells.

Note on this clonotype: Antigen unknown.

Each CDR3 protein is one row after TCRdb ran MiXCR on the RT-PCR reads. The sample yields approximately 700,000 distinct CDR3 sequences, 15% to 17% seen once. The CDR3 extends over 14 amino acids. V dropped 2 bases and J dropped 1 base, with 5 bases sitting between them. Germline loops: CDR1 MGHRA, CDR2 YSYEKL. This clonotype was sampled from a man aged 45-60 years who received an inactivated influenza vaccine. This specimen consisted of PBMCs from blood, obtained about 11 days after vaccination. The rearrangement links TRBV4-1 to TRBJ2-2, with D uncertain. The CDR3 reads CASSQTRNTGELFF. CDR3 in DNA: TGCGCCAGCAGCCAAACCCGGAACACCGGGGAGCTGTTTTTT.